The 19 T cell receptor beta chains presented below share a single source sample, sequenced in a study of T-cell reconstitution after alpha-beta-depleted transplantation in children. Unique molecular identifiers were incorporated when the TCRbeta library was constructed. One entry per CDR3 protein results from TCRdb running MiXCR on the PCR reads. The sample consists of roughly 280,000 distinct CDR3 sequences, more than 9% of them appearing once. This specimen consisted of peripheral blood, obtained 180 days after TCRalphabeta/CD19-depleted stem cell transplant. Every receptor here comes from a male patient aged 2 to 10 who had a stem cell transplant for chronic granulomatous disease, so the T cells may come from the graft donor.

This clonotype was picked up many times. The chain couples TRBV11-3 to TRBJ2-7; 15 positions match TRBD2. The germline CDR1 and CDR2 sequences are SGHNT and YENEEA. CDR3 length equals 18 residues. V dropped 1 base and J dropped 0; count of bases not matched to a gene: 4. This chain's CDR3 is CASSLGTSGRALSYEQYF. CDR3 DNA sequence: TGTGCCAGCAGCTTAGGGACTAGCGGGAGGGCCCTCTCCTACGAGCAGTACTTC. The whole variable domain, remainder taken from reference TRBV11-3 and TRBJ2-7, is EAGVVQSPRYKIIEKKQPVAFWCNPISGHNTLYWYLQNLGQGPELLIRYENEEAVDDSQLPKDRFSAERLKGVDSTLKIQPAELGDSAVYLCASSLGTSGRALSYEQYFGPGTRLTVT.

This clonotype has at least ten counts. The V gene is TRBV7-9, the J gene TRBJ2-7, with 11 bases fitting TRBD2. The germline V gene encodes CDR1 SEHNR and CDR2 FQNEAQ (reference sequence). This CDR3 has 15 amino acids. Trimming took 4 bases from V and 6 from J; bases not matched to a gene: 8. The CDR3 sequence: CASSSISGLAVEQYF. The CDR3 bases are TGTGCCAGCAGCTCAATATCGGGACTAGCGGTCGAGCAGTACTTC. The full variable domain, with the rest looked up from reference TRBV7-9 and TRBJ2-7, is DTGVSQNPRHKITKRGQNVTFRCDPISEHNRLYWYRQTLGQGPEFLTYFQNEAQLEKSRLLSDRFSAERPKGSFSTLEIQRTEQGDSAMYLCASSSISGLAVEQYFGPGTRLTVT.

This clonotype was detected only a few times. This chain uses TRBV7-9 with TRBJ1-1; D might be TRBD1 (5 bases). V was cut by 6 bases and J by 6 bases, with 17 bases left in between. Germline CDR1 is SEHNR and CDR2 is FQNEAQ (reference sequence). CDR3 size: 14 residues. The CDR3 nucleotides are TGTGCCAGCAGACAACGACAGAGAACCTCTGAAGCTTTCTTT. This encodes CASRQRQRTSEAFF.

This clonotype was counted at least ten times. The chain recombines TRBV5-1 with TRBJ2-2, with 7 bases fitting TRBD2. J was trimmed by 2 bases and V by 3 bases; bases with no gene match: 4. CDR3 length: 15 amino acids. CDR1 and CDR2 (germline): SGHRS, YFSETQ. The CDR3 protein is CASSSLATNTGELFF. The CDR3 DNA reads as TGCGCCAGCAGCTCACTAGCGACCAACACCGGGGAGCTGTTTTTT.

This clonotype was seen at least ten times. The chain links TRBV29-1 to TRBJ2-4, with D perhaps being TRBD1 or TRBD2 (5 bases each). The CDR3 length is 12 residues. The germline V gene has CDR1 SQVTM and CDR2 ANQGSEA. Trimming pared 6 bases from V and 6 bases from J, leaving 12 bases between. CDR3 loop: CSVGRHGNIQYF. CDR3 nucleotides: TGCAGCGTGGGACGTCACGGAAACATTCAGTACTTC. The full variable domain, completed using reference TRBV29-1 and TRBJ2-4, is SAVISQKPSRDICQRGTSLTIQCQVDSQVTMMFWYRQQPGQSLTLIATANQGSEATYESGFVIDKFPISRPNLTFSTLTVSNMSPEDSSIYLCSVGRHGNIQYFGAGTRLSVL.

Turning to this clonotype: One base away lies a much larger clone, so this may be a sequencing read error. This chain uses TRBV4-1 with TRBJ1-4, with TRBD1 as a possible D gene (5 bases). Germline lookup yields CDR1 MGHRA and CDR2 YSYEKL. The CDR3 loop spans 17 amino acids. The CDR3 reads CASSQRGRGRADDKLFF. As DNA, the CDR3 is TGCGCCAGCAGCCAGCGGGGAAGGGGCAGGGCGGATGATAAACTGTTTTTT.

This clonotype came up many times. CDR3 amino acids: CASSTGHRVGEQFF. The CDR3, as DNA: TGTGCCAGCAGTACGGGCCATAGGGTCGGTGAGCAGTTCTTC. The chain uses TRBV6-1 and TRBJ2-1; unclear D gene. CDR1 and CDR2 from the germline V gene are MNHNS and SASEGT. There are 14 residues in the CDR3. Trimming took off 5 bases at V and 9 bases at J, with 17 bases between the two ends.

This clonotype was recorded at least ten times. The chain couples TRBV7-6 to TRBJ2-5, with TRBD2 identical over 9 bases. Germline loops: CDR1 SGHVS, CDR2 FNYEAQ. V dropped 5 bases and J dropped 5; count of bases not matched to a gene: 12. The CDR3 spans 16 residues. CDR3 coding DNA: TGTGCCAGCAGCCTCAACAGTGGCGGGGGGGCTGAGACCCAGTACTTC. Translation gives CASSLNSGGGAETQYF. The complete variable domain, with remaining parts taken from reference TRBV7-6 and TRBJ2-5, reads GAGVSQSPRYKVTKRGQDVALRCDPISGHVSLYWYRQALGQGPEFLTYFNYEAQQDKSGLPNDRFSAERPEGSISTLTIQRTEQRDSAMYRCASSLNSGGGAETQYFGPGTRLLVL.

This clonotype was recorded at least ten times. The chain uses TRBV7-8 and TRBJ2-5; D gene unclear. Germline-derived CDR1 and CDR2 are SGHVS and FQNEAQ. The V gene lost 1 base and the J gene lost 1 base, with 16 bases spanning the gap. CDR3 length: 17 residues. CDR3 residues: CASSLVTSRALQETQYF. The CDR3 DNA reads TGTGCCAGCAGCTTAGTAACGTCTCGGGCGCTCCAAGAGACCCAGTACTTC.

At least ten counts were recorded for this clonotype. The V gene is TRBV20-1, the J gene TRBJ2-5; possibly TRBD1 for D (5 bases). CDR3 length: 11 residues. Deletions cut 5 bases from V and 9 bases from J, with 13 bases between. CDR1 DFQATT and CDR2 SNEGSKA come from the germline V gene (reference sequence). CDR3 coding DNA: TGCAGTGCTGAGCCAGGGCCACCCCAGTACTTC. Protein sequence: CSAEPGPPQYF.

At least ten counts were recorded for this clonotype. This chain joins TRBV6-1 and TRBJ2-4; D is unresolved. V was trimmed by 7 bases and J by 7 bases, leaving 20 bases between them. Germline CDR1 reads MNHNS; CDR2 reads SASEGT. The CDR3 is 15 amino acids. CDR3 bases: TGTGCCAGCACTACCACTCTAGAGAACGGGAACATTCAGTACTTC. As protein: CASTTTLENGNIQYF.

The chain links TRBV28 to TRBJ2-2; the D call may be TRBD1 or TRBD2 (5 bases each). The length of the CDR3 is 17 residues. V gave up 7 bases and J gave up 0 bases, with 18 bases separating them. Germline V gives CDR1 MDHEN, CDR2 SYDVKM. CDR3 coding DNA: TGTGCCAGCAAACCCATGAGGGACGGACCGAACACCGGGGAGCTGTTTTTT. Translating it yields CASKPMRDGPNTGELFF.

This clonotype was counted ten times or more. V gene TRBV4-1 combines with J gene TRBJ2-2, with D perhaps TRBD2 (6 bases). Trimming stripped 0 bases from V and 0 bases from J, with 11 bases between. The germline V gene has CDR1 MGHRA and CDR2 YSYEKL. CDR3 size: 17 residues. In DNA, the CDR3 is TGCGCCAGCAGCCAAGATACGGGACTTTCGAACACCGGGGAGCTGTTTTTT. Its protein is CASSQDTGLSNTGELFF.

This clonotype was observed at least ten times. The chain combines TRBV28 with TRBJ1-1; D unclear. With 5 bases removed from V and 4 bases from J, the gap between germline ends came to 14 bases. The germline gives CDR1 MDHEN, CDR2 SYDVKM. The CDR3 contains 14 residues. The CDR3 is CASSALVSGTEAFF. The CDR3 DNA reads as TGTGCCAGCAGTGCCTTGGTCTCGGGCACTGAAGCTTTCTTT.

This clonotype was seen repeatedly, ten times or more. V is TRBV6-2 or TRBV6-3 and J is TRBJ2-4; 7 positions match TRBD1. The CDR3 extends over 20 amino acids. CDR1 is MNHEY, CDR2 SVGEGT, per germline. Unmatched junction bases numbered 14, after V lost 0 bases and J lost 0 bases. CDR3 in DNA: TGTGCCAGCAGTTACTCAAGGGGGCAGGATATCCCCATAGCCAAAAACATTCAGTACTTC. Protein sequence: CASSYSRGQDIPIAKNIQYF.

Ten or more counts support this clonotype. This sequence joins TRBV15 and TRBJ2-5; D call uncertain. Germline CDR1 LNHNV, CDR2 YYDKDF (reference sequence). This CDR3 is 13 amino acids long. Trimming removed 0 bases at V and 5 bases at J, with 7 bases between. CDR3 sequence: CATSRDGSETQYF. The CDR3 region has the DNA TGTGCCACCAGCAGAGACGGGTCGGAGACCCAGTACTTC.

This clonotype was observed many times. The V call is TRBV12-3 or TRBV12-4, the J call TRBJ2-2; D is tentatively TRBD1 or TRBD2 (5 bases each). This CDR3 is 14 amino acids long. Trimming shortened V by 3 bases and J by 7 bases, and 12 bases separated the two germline ends. In nucleotides, the CDR3 is TGTGCCAGCAGTTTGGGGGAGAAGGTCGGGGAGCTGTTTTTT. Translation: CASSLGEKVGELFF.

On this clonotype itself: A much larger clonotype is one base distant, so this may be a read error. The chain employs TRBV28 and TRBJ2-7; 7 bases match TRBD1. The length of the CDR3 is 14 residues. With V trimmed by 8 bases and J by 0 bases, 7 bases remained unmatched. CDR1 is MDHEN and CDR2 is SYDVKM in the germline V gene. CDR3 protein: CASGGQVFSYEQYF. The CDR3 DNA reads TGTGCCAGCGGAGGACAGGTTTTCTCCTACGAGCAGTACTTC.

This clonotype came up many times. The genes are TRBV29-1 and TRBJ2-7; 9 bases line up with TRBD2. Per germline, CDR1 SQVTM and CDR2 ANQGSEA. With V trimmed by 2 bases and J by 3 bases, 5 bases remained unmatched. The CDR3 is 14 amino acids. CDR3 bases: TGCAGCGTTGAAACCCGGACTAGCGTCTACGAGCAGTACTTC. Its protein product is CSVETRTSVYEQYF.